This T cell receptor beta chain stems from a study of vaccination effects on CD4 cells after COVID-19. Antigen-specific CD4+ T cells were first expanded with viral peptide pools by the ViraFEST assay and only then sequenced. Culture proceeded for about 11 days, and CD4+ T cells were then isolated. As their vaccination, participants received two doses of either BNT162b2 or mRNA-1273. None of the vaccinated had previously contracted SARS-CoV-2, and their nucleocapsid antibodies tested negative. Roughly 1.9 million PBMC per well received 10 IU/ml IL-2 and 8 to 10 ug/ml peptides in culture. Germline V CDR1 and CDR2: KGHSH, LQKENI. CDR3 length: 18 residues. J was trimmed by 1 base and V by 4 bases; bases with no gene match: 6. As regards this clone: No antigen is known for it.

Measured with immunoSEQ multiplex PCR; TCRdb has only the in-frame clones, and not every one. The sample includes roughly 30,000 clones, roughly 70% of them seen just once. Material: CD4+ T cells from PBMCs cultured with HCoV-NL63 spike peptides, obtained after COVID-19 vaccination. The clonotype originates from a human donor who received a COVID-19 vaccine. The rearrangement links TRBV18 to TRBJ2-3, with 15 bases matching TRBD2. The CDR3 DNA reads as TGTGCCAGCTCACAAGGACTAGCGGGGGGGCCCGGCACAGATACGCAGTATTTT. Translating it yields CASSQGLAGGPGTDTQYF.